Below are 22 T cell receptor beta chains sequenced from a single sample in a study of shared clonotypes between healthy human individuals. Sequencing was performed with immunoSEQ multiplex PCR; in TCRdb, only in-frame clones are kept and a portion is missing. The top ten clones hold around 1.5% of a sample with about a million clones, around 80% of them seen once. The sequencing input was memory CD4+ T cells sorted from blood. Subset: CD45RA-negative fraction. Receptor source: a man in his late teens or twenties in good health.

This clone was observed a few times. The V call is TRBV30, the J call TRBJ2-3; D is possibly TRBD2 (5 bases). Per the germline V gene, CDR1 is GTSNPN and CDR2 is SVGIG (reference sequence). V lost 2 bases and J lost 2, with 11 bases in between. This CDR3 has 14 amino acids. The chain's CDR3 is CAWSSSSFTDTQYF. The CDR3 coding sequence is TGTGCCTGGAGTTCTAGCTCTTTCACAGATACGCAGTATTTT.

A few counts support this clone. This chain joins TRBV7-9 and TRBJ1-1, with D hard to call. Per the germline V gene, CDR1 is SEHNR and CDR2 is FQNEAQ (reference sequence). The V gene lost 5 bases and the J gene lost 3 bases, with 7 bases spanning the gap. The CDR3 sequence is 12 residues long. CDR3 in amino acids: CASSNRDTEAFF. Written as DNA, the CDR3 is TGTGCCAGCAGCAACCGGGACACTGAAGCTTTCTTT.

The V call is TRBV2, the J call TRBJ1-5, with D perhaps matching TRBD1 (5 bases). Germline CDR1 SNHLY, CDR2 FYNNEI. Trimming shortened V by 8 bases and J by 4 bases, and 15 bases separated the two germline ends. This CDR3 is built from 14 residues. For the CDR3, the DNA is TGTGCCAGCGGACCTGGGGGGGGAAATCAGCCCCAGCATTTT. Protein product: CASGPGGGNQPQHF.

In the case of this clone: It differs at one base from a far larger clone, so likely a read error. The chain employs TRBV4-2 and TRBJ2-1; possible D gene TRBD2, 6 bases. V was clipped by 5 bases and J by 0 bases, with 23 bases between them. The germline CDR1 and CDR2 sequences are LGHNA and YNFKEQ. The CDR3 length is 19 residues. CDR3 region: CASSYDFGYRESSYNEQFF. CDR3 in DNA: TGTGCCAGCAGCTACGACTTTGGGTACCGGGAGAGCTCCTACAATGAGCAGTTCTTC.

The rearrangement joins TRBV7-2 to TRBJ1-1; D uncertain. Per the germline V gene, CDR1 is SGHTA and CDR2 is FQGNSA. Trimming cost V 0 bases and J 0 bases, with 5 bases left between them. CDR3 length: 14 amino acids. Written as DNA, the CDR3 is TGTGCCAGCAGCTTAGCTCGGATGAACACTGAAGCTTTCTTT. Translated: CASSLARMNTEAFF.

This clone was detected many times. The rearrangement uses TRBV10-3 and TRBJ1-1; D is uncertain. The CDR3 is 11 residues long. The V end was cut by 10 bases, the J end by 1 base, with 7 bases between. Germline-derived CDR1 and CDR2 are ENHRY and SYGVKD. The DNA for the CDR3 is TGTGCCACCGCAGCGAACACTGAAGCTTTCTTT. Residues: CATAANTEAFF.

J is TRBJ1-5 and V is TRBV9; D possibly corresponds to TRBD1 (5 bases). The germline CDR1 and CDR2 sequences are SGDLS and YYNGEE. The CDR3 is 15 amino acids. The V and J ends lost 4 bases and 6 bases respectively, with 17 bases between them. The CDR3 coding sequence is TGTGCCAGCAGCCCCGGGCAGGGCGTGATTCAGCCCCAGCATTTT. This sequence encodes CASSPGQGVIQPQHF.

This clone came up a few times. This chain joins TRBV9 and TRBJ2-4; D unresolved. This CDR3 region has 16 residues. V was cut by 3 bases and J by 0 bases, with 13 bases left in between. Germline loops: CDR1 SGDLS, CDR2 YYNGEE. The CDR3 loop is CASSASPLIAKNIQYF. CDR3 sequence (DNA): TGTGCCAGCAGCGCCTCTCCCTTGATAGCCAAAAACATTCAGTACTTC. Looking up the rest from reference TRBV9 and TRBJ2-4 gives the full variable domain: DSGVTQTPKHLITATGQRVTLRCSPRSGDLSVYWYQQSLDQGLQFLIQYYNGEERAKGNILERFSAQQFPDLHSELNLSSLELGDSALYFCASSASPLIAKNIQYFGAGTRLSVL.

CDR3 sequence: CASSHRHRQDNTEAFF. The CDR3 region has the DNA TGCGCCAGCAGCCACCGACATAGGCAGGACAACACTGAAGCTTTCTTT. This chain uses TRBV4-1 with TRBJ1-1; D is uncertain. The CDR3 spans 16 residues. CDR1 MGHRA and CDR2 YSYEKL come from the germline V gene. V lost 3 bases and J lost 2, with 16 bases in between.

The chain recombines TRBV25-1 with TRBJ2-3; TRBD2 matches 7 bases. CDR1 and CDR2 (germline): MGHDK, SYGVNS. CDR3 size: 12 residues. With 3 bases clipped from V and 9 bases from J, the junction kept 3 bases outside the gene matches. Here the CDR3 reads CASSEGGSTQYF. As DNA, the CDR3 is TGTGCCAGCAGTGAGGGCGGGAGCACGCAGTATTTT.

In its sample, this clone was seen a few times. V is TRBV6-1 and J is TRBJ1-4, with D possibly matching TRBD1 (5 bases). The CDR3 sequence is 13 residues long. The V end lost 3 bases, the J end lost 10 bases, and 12 bases lay between the germline ends. Germline V gives CDR1 MNHNS, CDR2 SASEGT. CDR3 nucleotides: TGTGCCAGCAGTGAGGGACGGGGGGGAAAACTGTTTTTT. It codes for CASSEGRGGKLFF.

This clone was seen more than once but under ten times. The J gene is TRBJ2-4, the V gene TRBV6-1; no clear D gene. Trimming took 7 bases from V and 0 from J, leaving 4 bases between them. The CDR3 consists of 12 residues. Germline V gene sequence: CDR1 MNHNS, CDR2 SASEGT. The chain's CDR3 is CASKRAKNIQYF. The CDR3 nucleotides are TGTGCCAGCAAAAGAGCCAAAAACATTCAGTACTTC.

This clone was recorded once. The chain carries TRBV28 and TRBJ2-7, with D hard to call. Trimming left V 9 bases short and J 2 bases short, with 11 bases between. The germline CDR1 and CDR2 sequences are MDHEN and SYDVKM. The CDR3 is 12 amino acids. In DNA form, the CDR3 reads TGTGCCAGTATCTCGTACGCCTACGAGCAGTACTTC. Encoded protein: CASISYAYEQYF.

The gene calls are TRBV19 and TRBJ1-1; D is unresolved. CDR1 and CDR2 (germline): LNHDA, SQIVND (reference sequence). The CDR3 is made up of 15 amino acids. V was trimmed by 7 bases and J by 8 bases, leaving 23 bases between them. CDR3: CASTLHDGRPSEAFF. The CDR3 nucleotides read TGTGCCAGTACCTTACACGACGGAAGGCCGTCGGAAGCTTTCTTT.

The rearrangement uses TRBV11-2 and TRBJ2-3, with 7 positions matching TRBD2. V was pared by 5 bases and J by 6 bases, with 8 bases of the junction left unmatched. The germline V gene encodes CDR1 SGHAT and CDR2 FQNNGV. The CDR3 runs to 14 residues. CDR3 region: CASSPRGGSDTQYF. The CDR3 DNA reads TGTGCCAGCAGCCCAAGGGGAGGGTCGGATACGCAGTATTTT. Together with reference TRBV11-2 and TRBJ2-3, the CDR3 gives the full variable domain: EAGVAQSPRYKIIEKRQSVAFWCNPISGHATLYWYQQILGQGPKLLIQFQNNGVVDDSQLPKDRFSAERLKGVDSTLKIQPAKLEDSAVYLCASSPRGGSDTQYFGPGTRLTVL.

Concerning this clone itself: Other DNA sequences in this specimen translate into the identical CDR3. The gene calls are TRBV18 and TRBJ1-6; D might be TRBD1 (6 bases). Germline V gene data show CDR1 as KGHSH and CDR2 as LQKENI. This CDR3 has 14 residues. The V end was cut by 2 bases, the J end by 7 bases, with 9 bases between. As DNA, the CDR3 is TGTGCCAGCTCACCATCCGGGGGCAATTCACCCCTCCACTTT. Its translation is CASSPSGGNSPLHF.

In its sample, this clone was seen a few times. The chain recombines TRBV29-1 with TRBJ1-1; D is unresolved. Germline V gene sequence: CDR1 SQVTM, CDR2 ANQGSEA. The CDR3 is made up of 12 amino acids. V lost 7 bases to trimming and J lost 0 bases, with 9 bases between them. The CDR3 protein is CSARILNTEAFF. The CDR3, as DNA: TGCAGCGCACGAATCTTGAACACTGAAGCTTTCTTT.

This clone was seen only a few times. V is TRBV29-1 and J is TRBJ1-2; D is ambiguous. CDR1 SQVTM and CDR2 ANQGSEA come from the germline V gene. This CDR3 comprises 11 residues. V was pared by 7 bases and J by 2 bases, with 8 bases between. The CDR3 DNA is TGCAGCGAGTCCTCAAACTATGGCTACACCTTC. Its translation is CSESSNYGYTF. Full variable domain (rest looked up from reference TRBV29-1 and TRBJ1-2): SAVISQKPSRDICQRGTSLTIQCQVDSQVTMMFWYRQQPGQSLTLIATANQGSEATYESGFVIDKFPISRPNLTFSTLTVSNMSPEDSSIYLCSESSNYGYTFGSGTRLTVV.

On this clone itself: A much larger clone sits a single nucleotide away, making a read error possible. The CDR3 DNA sequence: TGTGCCAGCAGCTTTGGACAGGGTAGCAATCAGCCCCAGCATTTT. This codes for CASSFGQGSNQPQHF. This chain uses TRBV7-2 with TRBJ1-5; 8 bases are a match to TRBD1. Unmatched junction bases numbered 1, after V lost 3 bases and J lost 0 bases. Germline assignment: CDR1 SGHTA and CDR2 FQGNSA. This CDR3 comprises 15 residues.

The chain has TRBV6-1 and TRBJ2-3; 11 bases are a match to TRBD2. CDR1 is MNHNS, CDR2 SASEGT, per germline. The CDR3 totals 17 residues. J gave up 6 bases and V 4 bases, and 12 bases lay outside the gene matches. CDR3 loop: CASSANLAGGPKDTQYF. The CDR3 nucleotides are TGTGCCAGCAGTGCCAATCTAGCGGGGGGCCCTAAGGATACGCAGTATTTT.

The chain couples TRBV29-1 to TRBJ2-3; D possibly corresponds to TRBD2 (6 bases). Germline values: CDR1 SQVTM, CDR2 ANQGSEA. This CDR3 spans 14 amino acids. V lost 5 bases, J lost 2 bases, and 14 bases lay in between. The CDR3 region is CSVRSGLHTDTQYF. CDR3 coding DNA: TGCAGCGTTCGATCGGGACTTCACACAGATACGCAGTATTTT.

The genes are TRBV19 and TRBJ2-7, with 9 nucleotides matching TRBD1. Germline CDR1 reads LNHDA; CDR2 reads SQIVND (reference sequence). J was trimmed by 9 bases and V by 9 bases; bases with no gene match: 12. This CDR3 is 13 amino acids long. The CDR3 protein is CASSIDRGNGQYF. As DNA, the CDR3 is TGTGCCAGCTCGATCGACAGGGGGAACGGGCAGTACTTC.